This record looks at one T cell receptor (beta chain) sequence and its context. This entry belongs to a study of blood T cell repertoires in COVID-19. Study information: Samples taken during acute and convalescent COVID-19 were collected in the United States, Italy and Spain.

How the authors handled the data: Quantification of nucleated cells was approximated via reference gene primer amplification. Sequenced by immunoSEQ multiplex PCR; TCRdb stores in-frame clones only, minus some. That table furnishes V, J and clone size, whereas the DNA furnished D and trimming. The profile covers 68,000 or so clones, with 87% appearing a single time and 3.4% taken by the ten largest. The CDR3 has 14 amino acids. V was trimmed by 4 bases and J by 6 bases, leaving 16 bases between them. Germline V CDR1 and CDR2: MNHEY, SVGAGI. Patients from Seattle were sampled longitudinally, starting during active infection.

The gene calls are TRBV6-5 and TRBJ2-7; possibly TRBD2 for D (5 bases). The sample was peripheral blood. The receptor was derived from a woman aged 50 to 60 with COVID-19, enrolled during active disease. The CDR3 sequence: CASSFSRPRGEQYF. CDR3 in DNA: TGTGCCAGCAGTTTTTCGCGGCCTCGGGGCGAGCAGTACTTC.